The 22 T cell receptor beta chains listed next were all sequenced from one sample in a study of control samples from healthy donors and cancer patients. This table comes from immunoSEQ multiplex PCR, and its TCRdb copy is limited to in-frame clones, with some not included. This sample has under 95,000 clones, with more than 85% found just once. Sequencing was performed on blood. The receptors here all came from a woman aged 25 to 39 in good health.

CDR3 nucleotide sequence: TGTGCCACCGGGGGCCGGGGCCAAGGGGCGGGTGAGCAGTTCTTC. Its protein product is CATGGRGQGAGEQFF. V gene TRBV24-1 combines with J gene TRBJ2-1, with D maybe TRBD1 (6 bases). Trimming removed 9 bases from V and 9 bases from J, with 23 bases in between. Germline assignment: CDR1 KGHDR and CDR2 SFDVKD. The CDR3 has 15 residues.

This chain links TRBV6-5 with TRBJ1-6; D not resolved. Trimming cost V 7 bases and J 7 bases, with 11 bases left between them. There are 13 residues in the CDR3. The V gene's germline CDR1 is MNHEY and CDR2 SVGAGI. The CDR3 nucleotides read TGTGCCAGCACTGGGGTGCGAAATTCACCCCTCCACTTT. Its translation: CASTGVRNSPLHF.

The CDR3 DNA reads as TGCGCCATCGAAGGGGGTCCCGCCGAAATTTATAGCAATCAGCCCCAGCATTTT. Translated, it gives CAIEGGPAEIYSNQPQHF. V gene TRBV5-1 combines with J gene TRBJ1-5; TRBD1 is a possible D gene (6 bases). Trimming removed 9 bases at V and 0 bases at J, with 25 bases between. Per germline, CDR1 SGHRS and CDR2 YFSETQ. The CDR3 has 18 amino acids.

The gene calls are TRBV24-1 and TRBJ2-3; tentative D call: TRBD1 (6 bases). The CDR3 extends over 18 amino acids. The V gene lost 2 bases and the J gene lost 2 bases, with 19 bases spanning the gap. The germline gives CDR1 KGHDR, CDR2 SFDVKD. The CDR3 nucleotides read TGTGCCACCAGTGATTCGGAGAACAGGGCCGTCAACACAGATACGCAGTATTTT. Translation: CATSDSENRAVNTDTQYF.

J is TRBJ1-3 and V is TRBV5-4; tentatively, D is TRBD1 (6 bases). The CDR3 runs 17 residues. Germline CDR1 SGHNT, CDR2 YYREEE (reference sequence). V was clipped by 1 base and J by 7 bases, with 21 bases between them. The CDR3 sequence is CASSLTTGTRLGNTIYF. In nucleotides, the CDR3 is TGTGCCAGCAGCTTGACTACAGGGACGCGGCTTGGGAACACCATATATTTT.

The J gene is TRBJ2-5, the V gene TRBV5-8; tentatively, D is TRBD1 (6 bases). CDR1 and CDR2 from the germline V gene are SGHTS and YDEGEE. V was cut by 1 base and J by 9 bases, with 22 bases left in between. The CDR3 runs 16 residues. In DNA form, the CDR3 reads TGTGCCAGCAGCTTGTCTGCCCGGACCCATTCAGGGGCCCAGTACTTC. Its protein product is CASSLSARTHSGAQYF.

The CDR3 spells CASPRVPTEAFF. The CDR3 DNA follows: TGTGCCAGCCCCAGAGTCCCCACTGAAGCTTTCTTT. This chain uses TRBV2 with TRBJ1-1; D gene unclear. This CDR3 contains 12 residues. Trimming removed 8 bases from V and 4 bases from J, with 11 bases in between. Germline V CDR1 and CDR2: SNHLY, FYNNEI.

This clone was seen only once. This chain joins TRBV29-1 and TRBJ1-2; 8 nucleotides agree with TRBD1. This CDR3 is built from 13 residues. V lost 5 bases and J lost 2; bases outside the gene matches: 4. Germline CDR1 SQVTM, CDR2 ANQGSEA. The CDR3 loop is CSVLTGANYGYTF. CDR3 DNA sequence: TGCAGCGTTTTGACAGGGGCCAACTATGGCTACACCTTC.

The J gene is TRBJ2-5, the V gene TRBV19, with 11 positions matching TRBD2. Germline CDR1 and CDR2: LNHDA and SQIVND (reference sequence). The ends lost 3 bases at V and 5 bases at J; junction bases unmatched: 5. The CDR3 sequence is 15 residues long. Written as DNA, the CDR3 is TGTGCCAGTAGTATGGTGGCTAGCGGGAGGGAGACCCAGTACTTC. Residues: CASSMVASGRETQYF. Full variable domain (missing parts from reference TRBV19 and TRBJ2-5): DGGITQSPKYLFRKEGQNVTLSCEQNLNHDAMYWYRQDPGQGLRLIYYSQIVNDFQKGDIAEGYSVSREKKESFPLTVTSAQKNPTAFYLCASSMVASGRETQYFGPGTRLLVL.

The gene calls are TRBV9 and TRBJ1-1, with D possibly matching TRBD1 (5 bases). Germline V CDR1 and CDR2: SGDLS, YYNGEE. CDR3 size: 15 residues. The ends were cut back, 2 bases at V and 1 base at J, with 12 bases in the middle. CDR3 residues: CASSVEGTGNTEAFF. The CDR3 bases are TGTGCCAGCAGCGTTGAAGGGACGGGGAACACTGAAGCTTTCTTT.

The genes are TRBV5-1 and TRBJ2-7; 9 bases match TRBD2. From germline, CDR1 is SGHRS and CDR2 YFSETQ. Trimming at V came to 0 bases and at J to 3 bases, leaving 13 bases not matched to a gene. The CDR3 contains 18 residues. The CDR3 sequence: CASSLGVPGLALYYEQYF. CDR3 sequence (DNA): TGCGCCAGCAGCTTGGGTGTACCCGGACTAGCGTTATACTACGAGCAGTACTTC.

The V gene is TRBV5-1, the J gene TRBJ2-3; D is undetermined. Germline assignment: CDR1 SGHRS and CDR2 YFSETQ. V lost 0 bases to trimming and J lost 3 bases, with 11 bases between them. The CDR3 totals 15 residues. For the CDR3, the DNA is TGCGCCAGCAGCTTGGGGGATTTTGGGACAGATACGCAGTATTTT. This sequence encodes CASSLGDFGTDTQYF.

V is TRBV4-2 and J is TRBJ2-7; 11 nucleotides align to TRBD2. V lost 3 bases to trimming and J lost 2 bases; unmatched junction nucleotides: 9. The CDR3 length is 17 residues. CDR1 is LGHNA, CDR2 YNFKEQ, per germline. The CDR3 sequence is CASSQPRSGGETYEQYF. The CDR3 bases are TGTGCCAGCAGCCAGCCCCGTAGCGGGGGGGAAACCTACGAGCAGTACTTC.

The chain links TRBV30 to TRBJ2-1; 12 bases fit TRBD2. Germline loops: CDR1 GTSNPN, CDR2 SVGIG (reference sequence). The junction had 8 bases not matched to a gene; V was cut back by 5 bases and J by 9 bases. The CDR3 has 14 amino acids. In DNA form, the CDR3 reads TGTGCCTGGTCCGGACTAGCGGGATTCCGTGAGCAGTTCTTC. It encodes CAWSGLAGFREQFF.

The chain carries TRBV28 and TRBJ1-2; weak D call: TRBD1 (5 bases). CDR1 and CDR2 from the germline V gene are MDHEN and SYDVKM. V lost 10 bases and J lost 4, with 22 bases in between. This CDR3 is built from 15 residues. CDR3 sequence (DNA): TGTGCCACCCTCGAGGGGTCGCCTCGTATCTATGGCTACACCTTC. Translating it yields CATLEGSPRIYGYTF.

This clone was counted a few times. The chain carries TRBV6-5 and TRBJ2-3; 10 nucleotides match TRBD2. Trimming took 6 bases from V and 6 from J; bases not matched to a gene: 6. Germline assignment: CDR1 MNHEY and CDR2 SVGAGI. The CDR3 is made up of 14 amino acids. CDR3 sequence reads: CASSSAGGVDTQYF. Here the CDR3 DNA reads TGTGCCAGCAGCTCAGCGGGAGGGGTGGATACGCAGTATTTT.

This clone was seen a handful of times. The chain employs TRBV30 and TRBJ1-6; D gene ambiguous. CDR3 length: 15 amino acids. Trimming stripped 1 base from V and 2 bases from J, with 9 bases between. Germline CDR1 and CDR2: GTSNPN and SVGIG (reference sequence). For the CDR3, the DNA is TGTGCCTGGAGTGCAGCCGGAACCTATAATTCACCCCTCCACTTT. It specifies CAWSAAGTYNSPLHF.

This clone was picked up a small number of times. This chain connects TRBV3-1 (or the pseudogene TRBV3-2) to TRBJ1-4; D unclear. Germline CDR1 LGHDT, CDR2 YNNKEL (reference sequence). The V end lost 1 base, the J end lost 5 bases, and 14 bases lay between the germline ends. This CDR3 is built from 16 residues. DNA of the CDR3: TGTGCCAGCAGCCAAGGGACCGGGGTTGGGAATGAAAAACTGTTTTTT. Residues: CASSQGTGVGNEKLFF.

V usage is TRBV6-5 and J usage is TRBJ2-4; D may be TRBD1 (6 bases). The germline V gene encodes CDR1 MNHEY and CDR2 SVGAGI. This CDR3 has 14 residues. The V end was cut by 6 bases, the J end by 6 bases, with 15 bases between. This CDR3 reads CASRVDRRLNIQYF. The CDR3 DNA reads as TGTGCCAGCAGGGTCGACAGGCGGCTAAACATTCAGTACTTC.

V usage is TRBV6-5 and J usage is TRBJ1-1; a weak D match, TRBD1 (5 bases). The CDR3 covers 13 residues. Germline CDR1 MNHEY, CDR2 SVGAGI. As DNA, the CDR3 is TGTGCATTCGGGGGGGAGGCGAACACTGAAGCTTTCTTT. Protein product: CAFGGEANTEAFF.

The rearrangement joins TRBV7-2 to TRBJ2-5, with 8 bases identical to TRBD2. This CDR3 contains 14 residues. Germline assignment: CDR1 SGHTA and CDR2 FQGNSA. With 7 bases clipped from V and 3 bases from J, the junction kept 7 bases outside the gene matches. CDR3 DNA sequence: TGTGCCAGCACCCCGGGACTAGTCGAAGAGACCCAGTACTTC. This codes for CASTPGLVEETQYF.

The rearrangement joins TRBV5-1 to TRBJ2-7, with 8 bases identical to TRBD1. Per the germline V gene, CDR1 is SGHRS and CDR2 is YFSETQ. The ends lost 3 bases at V and 2 bases at J; junction bases unmatched: 4. This CDR3 contains 14 residues. Here the CDR3 reads CASSSLTGAYEQYF. The CDR3 nucleotides are TGCGCCAGCAGCTCGTTGACAGGGGCCTACGAGCAGTACTTC.